Listed below are T cell receptor beta chains from one sample, sequenced in a study of T cell responses to AZD1222 COVID-19 vaccine. Only in-frame clones appear in the TCRdb table, and some are missing; sequencing was by immunoSEQ multiplex PCR. The sample holds 200,000 or so clones, about 86% seen once. The sequencing here drew on peripheral blood, taken on day 0 of AZD1222 vaccination. Source of these receptors: an adult in good health. The CDR3 runs from the conserved cysteine through the conserved F or W. D genes are given only for firm matches. Rows give clone size only sometimes, using once, few, many, or a class for an expanded clone.

v_call,j_call,d_call,clone_size,cdr3_nt,cdr3_aa
TRBV21-1,TRBJ1-1,.,.,TGTGCCAGCAGCAAAAAATTCCCCGGGGGAGCGACCACTGAAGCTTTCTTT,CASSKKFPGGATTEAFF
TRBV30,TRBJ2-5,.,.,TGTGCCTGGAGATGGGGGGCGGTTGAGACCCAGTACTTC,CAWRWGAVETQYF
TRBV6-6,TRBJ1-4,.,few,TGTGCCAGCAGTTACGGCGAAAAACTGTTTTTT,CASSYGEKLFF
TRBV18,TRBJ1-4,TRBD1,.,TGTGCCAGCTCACCCGGGACAGGGGATGAAAAACTGTTTTTT,CASSPGTGDEKLFF
TRBV7-7,TRBJ2-1,TRBD1,.,TGTGCCAGCAGCCTCCTAGGGACAGGAAACAATGAGCAGTTCTTC,CASSLLGTGNNEQFF
TRBV7-8,TRBJ2-2,.,.,TGTGCCAGCAGCTTAATAGGGACACCGAACACCGGGGAGCTGTTTTTT,CASSLIGTPNTGELFF
TRBV30,TRBJ1-1,.,.,TGTGCCTGGAGTACCGACCGTGGCACTGAAGCTTTCTTT,CAWSTDRGTEAFF
TRBV6-4,TRBJ2-2,.,once,TGTGCCAGCAGTGAGTCAACGAACACCGGGGAGCTGTTTTTT,CASSESTNTGELFF
TRBV4-1,TRBJ2-6,TRBD1,.,TGCGCCAGCAGCCAAGCGACAGGGACTGGGGCCAACGTCCTGACTTTC,CASSQATGTGANVLTF
TRBV7-2,TRBJ1-2,.,.,TGTGCCAGCAGCTTAGGCCCCGGGGATGGCTACACCTTC,CASSLGPGDGYTF
TRBV5-1,TRBJ2-7,.,.,TGCGCCAGCAGCCCACGCGGGGAGGGGGCTGGGTACGAGCAGTACTTC,CASSPRGEGAGYEQYF
TRBV5-5,TRBJ1-4,TRBD1,.,TGTGCCAGCAGCTTCGGGACAGGGTTTGAAAAACTGTTTTTT,CASSFGTGFEKLFF
TRBV7-6,TRBJ1-4,TRBD1,.,TGTGCCAGCACCCAGACAGGGCCTAATGAAAAACTGTTTTTT,CASTQTGPNEKLFF
TRBV11-3,TRBJ2-2,TRBD2,.,TGTGCCAGCAGCAGATATAGCGGGGGGGCCTCCGGGGAGCTGTTTTTT,CASSRYSGGASGELFF
TRBV2,TRBJ2-7,.,.,TGTGCCAGCAGTCGGACAGATTCCCTCGAGCAGTACTTC,CASSRTDSLEQYF
TRBV16,TRBJ2-7,.,.,TGTGCCAGCAGCCAGATCAGCTACGAGCAGTACTTC,CASSQISYEQYF
TRBV16,TRBJ1-5,TRBD1,.,TGTGCCAGCAGCCACGGGACAGGGGGGAGCAATCAGCCCCAGCATTTT,CASSHGTGGSNQPQHF